This note documents a single T cell receptor beta chain sequence. PCR was performed a second time for roughly 7 to 11 cycles using a sample-barcoded 5' primer and a J-beta primer mix. MiXCR was run by TCRdb on the 5' RACE reads, yielding one entry per CDR3 protein. This sample carries approximately 730,000 distinct CDR3 sequences, 43% of them seen once, and the ten largest clones take about 20%. This sample was taken from a study of blood T cells in healthy people across ages. The germline V and J ends were trimmed by 6 bases and 10 bases, with 12 bases remaining between them. The germline V gene encodes CDR1 MDHEN and CDR2 SYDVKM. CDR3 size: 11 residues.

The sequence came from a woman aged 55-75 years in good health. The chain uses TRBV28 and TRBJ1-2, with unresolved D. The sample taken for sequencing was blood. The CDR3 nucleotides are TGTGCCAGCAGGGGCCGGGAGTCCTACACCTTC. This translates into CASRGRESYTF.